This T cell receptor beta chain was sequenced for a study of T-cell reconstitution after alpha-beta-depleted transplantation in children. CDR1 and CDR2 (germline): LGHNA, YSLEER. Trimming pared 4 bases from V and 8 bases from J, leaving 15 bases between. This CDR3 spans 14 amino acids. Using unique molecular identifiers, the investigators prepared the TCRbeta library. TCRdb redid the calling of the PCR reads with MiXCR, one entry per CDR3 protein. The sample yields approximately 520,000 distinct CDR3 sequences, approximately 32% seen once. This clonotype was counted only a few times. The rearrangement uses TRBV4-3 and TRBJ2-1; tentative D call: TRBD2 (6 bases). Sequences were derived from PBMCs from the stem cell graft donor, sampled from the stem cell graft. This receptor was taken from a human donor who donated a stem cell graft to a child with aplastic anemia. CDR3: CASSPPGDRDEQFF. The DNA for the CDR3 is TGCGCCAGCAGCCCCCCGGGGGATCGGGATGAGCAGTTCTTC.